The 11 T cell receptor beta chains below all came from one sample that was sequenced in a study of blood T cell repertoires in COVID-19. Clones were sequenced by immunoSEQ multiplex PCR, and TCRdb holds only the in-frame ones, with some missing. Altogether some 300,000 clones are present, 70% to 90% being singletons, with the ten largest covering 1%. Source material: PBMCs or T cells enriched from blood (not recorded which). These receptor sequences come from a woman aged 25 to 39 who had recovered from COVID-19.

CDR3 region: CASSLDRQETQYF. CDR3 in DNA: TGTGCCAGCAGCTTGGACAGACAAGAGACCCAGTACTTC. The chain links TRBV5-4 to TRBJ2-5; D uncertain. Germline V gene lookup returns CDR1 SGHNT and CDR2 YYREEE (reference sequence). V shed 0 bases and J shed 2 bases, with 5 bases lying between them. The CDR3 has 13 residues.

V and J are TRBV2 and TRBJ1-1; a weak D match, TRBD1 (5 bases). Germline V gene sequence: CDR1 SNHLY, CDR2 FYNNEI. V was cut by 7 bases and J by 4 bases, with 13 bases left in between. The CDR3 extends over 13 amino acids. CDR3 in DNA: TGTGCCAGCAAGTCGCAGGGTGCCACTGAAGCTTTCTTT. It yields the protein CASKSQGATEAFF. Filled out from reference TRBV2 and TRBJ1-1, the complete variable domain reads EPEVTQTPSHQVTQMGQEVILRCVPISNHLYFYWYRQILGQKVEFLVSFYNNEISEKSEIFDDQFSVERPDGSNFTLKIRSTKLEDSAMYFCASKSQGATEAFFGQGTRLTVV.

This chain links TRBV30 with TRBJ2-6, with 9 nucleotides matching TRBD1. The CDR3 is made up of 14 amino acids. The germline V gene encodes CDR1 GTSNPN and CDR2 SVGIG (reference sequence). The trim removed 8 bases at V and 0 bases at J, leaving 2 bases unmatched. The CDR3 DNA is TGTGCCGGACAGGGGAACTCTGGGGCCAACGTCCTGACTTTC. Translating gives CAGQGNSGANVLTF.

The V and J genes are TRBV5-1 and TRBJ2-1; 12 nucleotides line up with TRBD2. V shed 3 bases, J shed 7 bases, and the junction held 11 bases outside the gene matches. The CDR3 sequence is 17 residues long. In germline, CDR1 is SGHRS, CDR2 YFSETQ. CDR3 in amino acids: CASSSILAGGPLNEQFF. The CDR3, as DNA: TGCGCCAGCAGCTCAATTCTAGCGGGAGGGCCATTGAATGAGCAGTTCTTC.

The genes are TRBV7-9 and TRBJ2-7; D is perhaps TRBD1 (7 bases). The CDR3 has 14 amino acids. Per germline, CDR1 SEHNR and CDR2 FQNEAQ (reference sequence). V lost 1 base and J 5 bases, leaving 12 bases between the germline ends. In DNA form, the CDR3 reads TGTGCCAGCAGCTTAGAGGTCAGGGGGGACGAGCAGTACTTC. Its protein product is CASSLEVRGDEQYF.

The chain recombines TRBV7-9 with TRBJ1-1; D unresolved. The length of the CDR3 is 16 residues. Germline V gives CDR1 SEHNR, CDR2 FQNEAQ (reference sequence). Between the trimmed V and J ends, which lost 1 base and 1 base, there was a span of 13 bases. Here the CDR3 reads CASSLGHYERNTEAFF. The CDR3 DNA is TGTGCCAGCAGCTTAGGACATTATGAGAGGAACACTGAAGCTTTCTTT.

The V call is TRBV5-1, the J call TRBJ1-2; 9 bases line up with TRBD1. V dropped 4 bases and J dropped 6; count of bases not matched to a gene: 7. CDR1 SGHRS and CDR2 YFSETQ come from the germline V gene. This CDR3 comprises 14 residues. Here the CDR3 DNA reads TGCGCCAGCAGCCCGGACAGGGGATGGGATGGCTACACCTTC. The encoded protein is CASSPDRGWDGYTF.

V gene TRBV9 combines with J gene TRBJ1-1, with D tentatively TRBD1 (6 bases). The CDR3 has 15 amino acids. Trimming cost V 3 bases and J 2 bases, with 14 bases left between them. Germline-derived CDR1 and CDR2 are SGDLS and YYNGEE. The CDR3, as DNA: TGTGCCAGCAGCGCCCTGGGGGGGGGCAACACTGAAGCTTTCTTT. This gives the protein CASSALGGGNTEAFF.

This rearrangement joins TRBV5-4 to TRBJ1-4; D call uncertain. V lost 2 bases, J lost 0 bases, and 8 bases lay in between. This CDR3 has 15 amino acids. Germline V lookup: CDR1 SGHNT, CDR2 YYREEE (reference sequence). In DNA form, the CDR3 reads TGTGCCAGCAGCTTAATGGGCACAACTAATGAAAAACTGTTTTTT. Translated: CASSLMGTTNEKLFF.

V is TRBV28 and J is TRBJ2-3; a possible D gene is TRBD1 (5 bases). Germline CDR1 and CDR2: MDHEN and SYDVKM. The CDR3 runs 15 residues. V lost 8 bases to trimming and J lost 0 bases, with 15 bases between them. CDR3 bases: TGTGCCAGCGACACAGGCGCTTCTAGCACAGATACGCAGTATTTT. As protein: CASDTGASSTDTQYF.

This chain joins TRBV5-1 and TRBJ2-7; a possible D gene is TRBD2 (5 bases). The V gene lost 7 bases and the J gene lost 2 bases, with 10 bases spanning the gap. Per the germline V gene, CDR1 is SGHRS and CDR2 is YFSETQ. This CDR3 has 12 amino acids. The CDR3 DNA sequence: TGCGCCAGCCGGGATGGAGCCTACGAGCAGTACTTC. Translation gives CASRDGAYEQYF.